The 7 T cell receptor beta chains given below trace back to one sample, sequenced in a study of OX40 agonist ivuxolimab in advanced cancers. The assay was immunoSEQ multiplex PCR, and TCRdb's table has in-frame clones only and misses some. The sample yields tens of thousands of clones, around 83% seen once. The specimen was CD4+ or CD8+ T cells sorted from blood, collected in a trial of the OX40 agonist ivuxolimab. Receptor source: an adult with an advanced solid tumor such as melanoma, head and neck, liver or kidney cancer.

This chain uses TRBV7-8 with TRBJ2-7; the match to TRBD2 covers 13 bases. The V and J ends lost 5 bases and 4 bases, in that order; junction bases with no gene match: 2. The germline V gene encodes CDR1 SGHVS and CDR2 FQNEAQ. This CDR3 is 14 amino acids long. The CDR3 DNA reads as TGTGCCAGCAGCCCGGGACTAGCGGGGTACGAGCAGTACTTC. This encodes CASSPGLAGYEQYF.

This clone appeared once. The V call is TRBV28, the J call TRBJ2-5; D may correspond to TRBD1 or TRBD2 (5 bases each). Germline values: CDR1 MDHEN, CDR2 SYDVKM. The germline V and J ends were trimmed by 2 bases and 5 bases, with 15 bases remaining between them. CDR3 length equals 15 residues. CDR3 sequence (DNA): TGTGCCAGCAGTTTACCCCGGGGTTGGGGGGAGACCCAGTACTTC. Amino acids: CASSLPRGWGETQYF.

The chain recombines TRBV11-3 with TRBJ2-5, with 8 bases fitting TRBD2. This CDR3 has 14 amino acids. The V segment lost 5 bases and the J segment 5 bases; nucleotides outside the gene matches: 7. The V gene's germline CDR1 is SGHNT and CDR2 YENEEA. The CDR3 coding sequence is TGTGCCAGCAGCCACGGGGGGGCCAGGGAGACCCAGTACTTC. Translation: CASSHGGARETQYF. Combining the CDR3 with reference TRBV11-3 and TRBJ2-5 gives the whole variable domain EAGVVQSPRYKIIEKKQPVAFWCNPISGHNTLYWYLQNLGQGPELLIRYENEEAVDDSQLPKDRFSAERLKGVDSTLKIQPAELGDSAVYLCASSHGGARETQYFGPGTRLLVL.

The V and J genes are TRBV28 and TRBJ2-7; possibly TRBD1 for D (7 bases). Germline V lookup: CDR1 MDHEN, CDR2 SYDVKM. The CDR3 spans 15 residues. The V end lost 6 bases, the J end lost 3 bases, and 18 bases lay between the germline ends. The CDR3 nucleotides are TGTGCCAGCAGCGGGAGCCGGGACAGAGACTACGAGCAGTACTTC. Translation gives CASSGSRDRDYEQYF.

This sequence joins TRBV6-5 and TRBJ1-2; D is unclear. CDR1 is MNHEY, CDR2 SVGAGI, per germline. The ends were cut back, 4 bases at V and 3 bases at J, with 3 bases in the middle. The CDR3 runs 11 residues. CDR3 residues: CASSSDYGYTF. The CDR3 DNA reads TGTGCCAGCAGTTCCGACTATGGCTACACCTTC.

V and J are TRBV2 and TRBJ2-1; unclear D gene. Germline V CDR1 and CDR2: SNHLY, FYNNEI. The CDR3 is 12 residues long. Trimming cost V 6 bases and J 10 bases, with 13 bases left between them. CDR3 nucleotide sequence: TGTGCCAGCAGGGCGGACCAACGAGAGCAGTTCTTC. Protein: CASRADQREQFF. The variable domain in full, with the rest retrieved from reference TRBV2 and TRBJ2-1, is EPEVTQTPSHQVTQMGQEVILRCVPISNHLYFYWYRQILGQKVEFLVSFYNNEISEKSEIFDDQFSVERPDGSNFTLKIRSTKLEDSAMYFCASRADQREQFFGPGTRLTVL.

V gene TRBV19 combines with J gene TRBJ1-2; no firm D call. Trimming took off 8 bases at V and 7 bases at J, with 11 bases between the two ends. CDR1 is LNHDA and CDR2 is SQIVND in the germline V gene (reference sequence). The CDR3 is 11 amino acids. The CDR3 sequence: CASGPVGGYTF. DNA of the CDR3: TGTGCCAGTGGACCCGTCGGTGGCTACACCTTC.